These 16 T cell receptor beta chains originate from one sample sequenced in a study of beta chain features in type 1 diabetes. These receptors lack a known antigen. All of the isolated RNA was reverse transcribed, so expressed TCRB transcripts were sequenced. Profiled with immunoSEQ multiplex PCR; TCRdb holds only in-frame clones, not every one. In the table there are 600,000 to 700,000 clones, roughly 12% of which are singletons. Broader study findings: In all four CD4+ subsets, TCRB CDR3 length was significantly, moderately reduced in type 1 diabetes.

Input material: naive CD4+ T cells from blood. These receptors were collected from a man aged 25-45 years with type 1 diabetes.

This clone was seen only a few times. This chain links TRBV7-2 with TRBJ1-5; tentative D call: TRBD1 (6 bases). This CDR3 has 18 residues. Trimming pared 5 bases from V and 6 bases from J, leaving 26 bases between. Germline V gene data show CDR1 as SGHTA and CDR2 as FQGNSA. CDR3 sequence (DNA): TGTGCCAGCAGCCTTAACTTGGGGTTCTCGGAGGGGGGTCAGCCCCAGCATTTT. Its protein is CASSLNLGFSEGGQPQHF.

The chain joins TRBV5-1 to TRBJ1-2, with 9 bases identical to TRBD1. The J segment lost 7 bases and the V segment lost 4 bases, leaving 5 bases of the junction unmatched. The CDR3 length is 13 residues. Germline lookup yields CDR1 SGHRS and CDR2 YFSETQ. CDR3 DNA sequence: TGCGCCAGCAGCCCGGGACAGGGCTTTGGCTACACCTTC. This translates into CASSPGQGFGYTF.

The chain is built from TRBV4-2 and TRBJ2-7, with 9 bases matching TRBD1. The CDR3 sequence is 13 residues long. V gave up 4 bases and J gave up 7 bases; unmatched junction bases: 5. Germline V gene sequence: CDR1 LGHNA, CDR2 YNFKEQ. The CDR3 nucleotides are TGTGCCAGCAGCCGAACCGACAGGGGGGAGCAGTACTTC. This codes for CASSRTDRGEQYF.

The chain joins TRBV19 to TRBJ2-1; 7 bases are shared with TRBD1. The CDR3 is 13 residues long. In germline, CDR1 is LNHDA, CDR2 SQIVND (reference sequence). Trimming cost V 1 base and J 9 bases; bases outside gene matches: 3. DNA for the CDR3: TGTGCCAGTAGTATAGTGGGGACAGTTGAGCAGTTCTTC. Protein: CASSIVGTVEQFF.

This clone showed up just a few times. The chain recombines TRBV6-5 with TRBJ2-7; 12 bases are a match to TRBD2. Per the germline V gene, CDR1 is MNHEY and CDR2 is SVGAGI. J gave up 1 base and V 5 bases, and 3 bases lay outside the gene matches. This CDR3 contains 15 residues. CDR3: CASSMTSGGSYEQYF. DNA of the CDR3: TGTGCCAGCAGTATGACTAGCGGGGGTTCCTACGAGCAGTACTTC.

This clone came up a few times. The CDR3 protein is CASSVVSFGYTF. The CDR3 nucleotides are TGTGCCAGCAGCGTAGTCAGTTTTGGCTACACCTTC. The chain has TRBV9 and TRBJ1-2; no clear D gene. The CDR3 is 12 amino acids. Trimming cost V 0 bases and J 7 bases, with 7 bases left between them. CDR1 is SGDLS, CDR2 YYNGEE, per germline. Variable domain in full (rest from reference TRBV9 and TRBJ1-2): DSGVTQTPKHLITATGQRVTLRCSPRSGDLSVYWYQQSLDQGLQFLIQYYNGEERAKGNILERFSAQQFPDLHSELNLSSLELGDSALYFCASSVVSFGYTFGSGTRLTVV.

J is TRBJ2-5 and V is TRBV9, with D perhaps being TRBD1 or TRBD2 (6 bases each). Germline values: CDR1 SGDLS, CDR2 YYNGEE. Trimming cost V 3 bases and J 5 bases, with 17 bases left between them. This CDR3 is built from 15 residues. In nucleotides, the CDR3 is TGTGCCAGCAGCGACAAGCTAGGGGGGACGGAGACCCAGTACTTC. Translation: CASSDKLGGTETQYF.

This clone has only a few counts. The gene calls are TRBV9 and TRBJ1-5; no clear D. Between the trimmed V and J ends, which lost 0 bases and 4 bases, there was a span of 11 bases. This CDR3 is built from 15 residues. The V gene's germline CDR1 is SGDLS and CDR2 YYNGEE. The CDR3 loop reads CASSVEGFGNQPQHF. The CDR3 bases are TGTGCCAGCAGCGTAGAAGGGTTCGGGAATCAGCCCCAGCATTTT.

The chain has TRBV2 and TRBJ2-5; D might be TRBD2 (5 bases). The V end was cut by 9 bases, the J end by 4 bases, with 18 bases between. Germline V gives CDR1 SNHLY, CDR2 FYNNEI. The CDR3 runs 14 residues. The chain's CDR3 is CASTVENEGETQYF. CDR3 in DNA: TGTGCCAGTACGGTGGAAAACGAGGGAGAGACCCAGTACTTC.

The CDR3, as DNA: TGTGCCAGCACCGTCGGGTCGGGGGGCCTCCAAGAGACCCAGTACTTC. The encoded protein is CASTVGSGGLQETQYF. The chain uses TRBV5-4 and TRBJ2-5; weak D call: TRBD2 (7 bases). The CDR3 has 16 residues. In germline, CDR1 is SGHNT, CDR2 YYREEE (reference sequence). The V and J ends lost 6 bases and 1 base respectively, with 19 bases between them.

This rearrangement joins TRBV18 to TRBJ2-5; 7 bases align to TRBD1. Germline CDR1 and CDR2: KGHSH and LQKENI. V lost 2 bases to trimming and J lost 1 base; unmatched junction nucleotides: 4. The CDR3 has 15 amino acids. CDR3 nucleotide sequence: TGTGCCAGCTCACCAGTTGGACAGGTCCAAGAGACCCAGTACTTC. Its translation is CASSPVGQVQETQYF.

The CDR3 is CAISGGDQPQHF. The CDR3 DNA reads as TGTGCCATCAGTGGCGGGGATCAGCCCCAGCATTTT. The chain links TRBV10-3 to TRBJ1-5; no clear D gene. Trimming removed 4 bases from V and 5 bases from J, with 6 bases in between. The CDR3 totals 12 residues. Germline CDR1 reads ENHRY; CDR2 reads SYGVKD.

The chain links TRBV11-2 to TRBJ2-5, with D maybe TRBD2 (6 bases). V lost 1 base to trimming and J lost 5 bases, with 8 bases between them. The CDR3 loop spans 13 amino acids. From germline, CDR1 is SGHAT and CDR2 FQNNGV. The CDR3 DNA reads as TGTGCCAGCAGCTTAGGTGGAGGGGAGACCCAGTACTTC. This codes for CASSLGGGETQYF.

This clone appeared a few times. The gene calls are TRBV5-1 and TRBJ2-5, with TRBD2 identical over 9 bases. In germline, CDR1 is SGHRS, CDR2 YFSETQ. CDR3 length: 15 amino acids. The J segment lost 2 bases and the V segment lost 3 bases, leaving 5 bases of the junction unmatched. The CDR3 sequence is CASSSSGRFQETQYF. The DNA of the CDR3 is TGCGCCAGCAGCTCAAGCGGGAGGTTTCAAGAGACCCAGTACTTC.

This clone has just a few counts. This rearrangement joins TRBV6-5 to TRBJ1-4, with 8 bases lining up with TRBD1. J gave up 3 bases and V 5 bases, and 2 bases lay outside the gene matches. Germline V gene lookup returns CDR1 MNHEY and CDR2 SVGAGI. The CDR3 spans 14 residues. CDR3: CASSPGQANEKLFF. The CDR3 region has the DNA TGTGCCAGCAGTCCGGGACAGGCTAATGAAAAACTGTTTTTT.

V is TRBV29-1 and J is TRBJ1-4; TRBD1 aligns across 7 bases. The V and J ends lost 6 bases and 3 bases, in that order; junction bases with no gene match: 4. The CDR3 consists of 13 residues. Per germline, CDR1 SQVTM and CDR2 ANQGSEA. CDR3 sequence: CSVPGQPNEKLFF. Here the CDR3 DNA reads TGCAGCGTCCCGGGACAGCCTAATGAAAAACTGTTTTTT. The complete variable domain, with remaining parts taken from reference TRBV29-1 and TRBJ1-4, reads SAVISQKPSRDICQRGTSLTIQCQVDSQVTMMFWYRQQPGQSLTLIATANQGSEATYESGFVIDKFPISRPNLTFSTLTVSNMSPEDSSIYLCSVPGQPNEKLFFGSGTQLSVL.